The 10 T cell receptor beta chains below all came from one sample that was sequenced in a study of shared clonotypes between healthy human individuals. The repertoire was sequenced with immunoSEQ multiplex PCR; TCRdb's copy has only in-frame clones and lacks some. The table has around 700,000 clones, about 80% seen once. The specimen sequenced was memory CD4+ T cells sorted from blood. Subset given: CD45RA-negative fraction. The receptors here all came from a woman between 25 and 40 years old in good health.

The gene calls are TRBV19 and TRBJ2-7; 13 bases are a match to TRBD2. Germline V gene data show CDR1 as LNHDA and CDR2 as SQIVND (reference sequence). Trimming cost V 4 bases and J 3 bases; bases outside gene matches: 9. This CDR3 region has 17 residues. The CDR3: CASSTYPGLAGDYEQYF. For the CDR3, the DNA is TGTGCCAGTAGTACCTACCCTGGACTAGCGGGAGACTACGAGCAGTACTTC.

The chain carries TRBV28 and TRBJ2-7, with 8 bases that match TRBD1. The CDR3 spans 15 residues. V lost 5 bases to trimming and J lost 4 bases; unmatched junction nucleotides: 10. Germline CDR1 is MDHEN and CDR2 is SYDVKM. CDR3 region: CASSGRGRGVYEQYF. CDR3 nucleotide sequence: TGTGCCAGCAGTGGCAGGGGGCGCGGTGTTTACGAGCAGTACTTC.

The V and J genes are TRBV19 and TRBJ1-5, with TRBD1 matching over 11 bases. This CDR3 comprises 16 residues. With V trimmed by 8 bases and J by 1 base, 7 bases remained unmatched. The germline CDR1 and CDR2 sequences are LNHDA and SQIVND (reference sequence). The CDR3, as DNA: TGTGCCAGTTTGGACAGGGGGCTACGGAGCAATCAGCCCCAGCATTTT. This translates into CASLDRGLRSNQPQHF.

The chain joins TRBV13 to TRBJ2-7; D not certain. Trimming pared 2 bases from V and 1 base from J, leaving 9 bases between. Germline V gene lookup returns CDR1 PRHDT and CDR2 FYEKMQ (reference sequence). This CDR3 comprises 14 residues. CDR3 sequence: CASSLNDQSYEQYF. Written as DNA, the CDR3 is TGTGCCAGCAGCTTAAATGACCAGTCCTACGAGCAGTACTTC. Full variable domain (outside the CDR3, taken from reference TRBV13 and TRBJ2-7): AAGVIQSPRHLIKEKRETATLKCYPIPRHDTVYWYQQGPGQDPQFLISFYEKMQSDKGSIPDRFSAQQFSDYHSELNMSSLELGDSALYFCASSLNDQSYEQYFGPGTRLTVT.

This clone is a singleton in its sample. V is TRBV4-2 and J is TRBJ2-5; tentatively, D is TRBD2 (5 bases). Near its end, the DNA agrees better with TRBJ2-7, so the J call may be wrong. CDR3 length: 13 amino acids. Germline V CDR1 and CDR2: LGHNA, YNFKEQ. CDR3 nucleotide sequence: TGTGCCAGCAGCCAGACTGGGAGTTACGAGCAGTACTTC. Translated, it gives CASSQTGSYEQYF.

Remarks on this clone: The sample holds other DNA sequences that translate to the same CDR3. V usage is TRBV7-2 and J usage is TRBJ1-1, with unresolved D. Per the germline V gene, CDR1 is SGHTA and CDR2 is FQGNSA. The V end was cut by 0 bases, the J end by 4 bases, with 9 bases between. The CDR3 has 14 amino acids. DNA of the CDR3: TGTGCCAGCAGCTTAGCCGGACTAGGCACTGAAGCTTTCTTT. Translated, it gives CASSLAGLGTEAFF.

This clone was observed at least ten times. The genes are TRBV28 and TRBJ1-5; D gene unclear. V dropped 8 bases and J dropped 2 bases, with 10 bases sitting between them. This CDR3 spans 13 amino acids. Germline lookup yields CDR1 MDHEN and CDR2 SYDVKM. The CDR3 loop is CASLGYGNQPQHF. The CDR3 nucleotides read TGTGCCAGCTTAGGGTACGGCAATCAGCCCCAGCATTTT.

This clone was counted once. This CDR3 reads CSARQGGYEQYF. The CDR3, as DNA: TGCAGCGCGCGACAGGGGGGCTACGAGCAGTACTTC. This sequence joins TRBV29-1 and TRBJ2-7; 9 bases are a match to TRBD1. With 7 bases clipped from V and 3 bases from J, the junction kept 4 bases outside the gene matches. Germline loops: CDR1 SQVTM, CDR2 ANQGSEA. This CDR3 comprises 12 residues.

This clone was counted once. The sample holds other DNA sequences that translate to the same CDR3. This chain connects TRBV30 to TRBJ2-1; D gene uncertain. This CDR3 is built from 12 residues. V was shortened by 4 bases and J by 1 base, with 5 bases between the two germline ends. Germline assignment: CDR1 GTSNPN and CDR2 SVGIG (reference sequence). The CDR3 is CAWKRSYNEQFF. The DNA for the CDR3 is TGTGCCTGGAAAAGGTCCTACAATGAGCAGTTCTTC.

The chain recombines TRBV19 with TRBJ2-2; no clear D gene. Deletions cut 0 bases from V and 7 bases from J, with 6 bases between. The CDR3 totals 13 residues. The germline CDR1 and CDR2 sequences are LNHDA and SQIVND (reference sequence). The CDR3 loop is CASSIDRGGELFF. DNA of the CDR3: TGTGCCAGTAGTATAGATCGTGGCGGGGAGCTGTTTTTT.